This T cell receptor (beta chain) was documented in a study of response to subunit inactivated influenza vaccine. From the RT-PCR reads, TCRdb called clonotypes with MiXCR, one entry per CDR3 protein. The sample carries 600,000 to 850,000 distinct CDR3 sequences, 12% to 15% recorded once. This clonotype was seen only a few times. The germline gives CDR1 DFQATT, CDR2 SNEGSKA (reference sequence). The CDR3 totals 15 residues. The ends were cut back, 6 bases at V and 2 bases at J, with 17 bases in the middle. The V call is TRBV20-1, the J call TRBJ1-3, with D maybe TRBD1 (6 bases). The sequences come from PBMCs from blood, collected less than 15 days before vaccination. The source is a man aged 45 to 65 who received an inactivated influenza vaccine. CDR3 protein: CSASGGAVAGNTIYF. CDR3 sequence (DNA): TGCAGTGCCAGTGGGGGGGCAGTCGCTGGAAACACCATATATTTT.